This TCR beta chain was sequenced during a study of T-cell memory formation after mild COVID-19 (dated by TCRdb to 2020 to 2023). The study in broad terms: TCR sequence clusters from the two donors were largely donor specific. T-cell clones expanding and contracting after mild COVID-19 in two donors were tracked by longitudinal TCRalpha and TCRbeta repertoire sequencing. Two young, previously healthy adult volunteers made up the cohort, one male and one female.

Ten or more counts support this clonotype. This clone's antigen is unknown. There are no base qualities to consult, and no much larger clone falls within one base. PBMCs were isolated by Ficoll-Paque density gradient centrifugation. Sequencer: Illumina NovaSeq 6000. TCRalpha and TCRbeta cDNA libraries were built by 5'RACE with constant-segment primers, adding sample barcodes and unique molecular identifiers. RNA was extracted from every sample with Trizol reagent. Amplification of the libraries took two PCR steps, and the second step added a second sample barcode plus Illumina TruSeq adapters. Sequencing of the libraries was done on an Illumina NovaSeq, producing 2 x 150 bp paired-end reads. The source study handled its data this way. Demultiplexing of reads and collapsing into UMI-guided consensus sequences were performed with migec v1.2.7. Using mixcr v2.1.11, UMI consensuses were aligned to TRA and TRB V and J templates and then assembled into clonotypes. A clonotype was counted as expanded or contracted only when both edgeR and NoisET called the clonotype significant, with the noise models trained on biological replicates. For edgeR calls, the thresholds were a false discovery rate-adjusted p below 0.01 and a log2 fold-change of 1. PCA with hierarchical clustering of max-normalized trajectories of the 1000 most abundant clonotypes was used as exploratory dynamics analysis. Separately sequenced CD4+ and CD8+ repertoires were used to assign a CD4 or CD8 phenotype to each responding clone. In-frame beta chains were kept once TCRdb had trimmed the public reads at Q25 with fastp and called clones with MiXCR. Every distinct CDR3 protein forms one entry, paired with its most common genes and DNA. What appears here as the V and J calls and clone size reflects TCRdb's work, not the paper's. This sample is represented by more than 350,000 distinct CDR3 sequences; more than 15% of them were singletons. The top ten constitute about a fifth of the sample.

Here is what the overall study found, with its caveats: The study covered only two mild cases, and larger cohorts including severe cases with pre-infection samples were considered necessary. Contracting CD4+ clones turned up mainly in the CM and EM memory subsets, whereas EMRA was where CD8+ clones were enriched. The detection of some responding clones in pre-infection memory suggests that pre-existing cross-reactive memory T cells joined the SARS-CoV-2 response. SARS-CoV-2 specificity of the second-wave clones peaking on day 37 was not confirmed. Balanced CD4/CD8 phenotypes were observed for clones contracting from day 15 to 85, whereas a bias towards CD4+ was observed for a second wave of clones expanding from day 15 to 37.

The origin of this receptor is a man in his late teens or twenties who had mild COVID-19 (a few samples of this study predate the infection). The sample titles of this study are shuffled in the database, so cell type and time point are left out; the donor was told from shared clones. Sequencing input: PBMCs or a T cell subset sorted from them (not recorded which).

The nucleotides are TGTGCCAGCAGTCGGTTTCCAGGGGATTGGACTGAAGCTTTCTTT. Translation gives CASSRFPGDWTEAFF. The rearrangement combines TRBV28 with TRBJ1-1; a weak D assignment points to TRBD1 (6 bases agree). Including cysteine and phenylalanine, the CDR3 has 15 amino acids. CDR3 DNA is the only sequence kept; it has 45 bases, read in frame from the first base. The germline V gene gives CDR1 as MDHEN and CDR2 as SYDVKM. The germline ends are 18 bases apart after V is trimmed by 5 bases and J by 5 bases.